This TCR beta chain was obtained from a study of OX40 agonist ivuxolimab in advanced cancers. Study-level information: It was ivuxolimab, an agonistic anti-OX40 (CD134) antibody, that patients were treated with.

The method was immunoSEQ multiplex PCR; TCRdb's version includes in-frame clones alone and lacks a portion of them. The repertoire holds tens of thousands of clones, with roughly nine tenths as singletons. Sampling times: baseline, cycle 4 day 1, cycle 7 day 1. V dropped 7 bases and J dropped 4; count of bases not matched to a gene: 11. This CDR3 comprises 15 residues. CDR1 is SEHNR, CDR2 FQNEAQ, per germline (reference sequence). This TCR was recovered from an adult with an advanced solid tumor such as melanoma, head and neck, liver or kidney cancer. The sample in question was CD4+ or CD8+ T cells sorted from blood, obtained in a trial of the OX40 agonist ivuxolimab. V and J are TRBV7-9 and TRBJ1-2, with 8 nucleotides matching TRBD1. The CDR3 region has the DNA TGTGCCAGCACCCTAGCAGGGGGCTCGAGCTATGGCTACACCTTC. It is translated as CASTLAGGSSYGYTF.